This T cell receptor beta chain was sequenced during a study of regulatory T cells in long-lasting Graves disease. HTBI primers from iRepertoire and Arm-PCR of CDR3 regions yielded the TCR beta libraries. MiXCR was run by TCRdb on the multiplex PCR reads, yielding one entry per CDR3 protein. Seen here are some 370,000 distinct CDR3 sequences, about an eighth observed once, and the top ten hold approximately 20%. This clonotype was detected ten times or more. Trimming stripped 4 bases from V and 5 bases from J, with 11 bases between. The V gene's germline CDR1 is MNHEY and CDR2 SVGEGT. CDR3 length: 14 amino acids. As for time point: newly diagnosed GD, antithyroid drugs for less than 3 months. PBMCs were the source of the RNA used for TCR sequencing. Patients came from an endocrinology department in Xi'an, China. These data were also reused for a study on T cells in Graves' hyperthyroidism and ophthalmopathy. As that study records: A set of HTBI primers served as the primers for a first-round RT-PCR of the TCR CDR3.

This clonotype was sampled from a woman under 30 with Graves disease. V is TRBV6-2 or TRBV6-3 and J is TRBJ1-4; D is unclear. The sequenced sample was peripheral blood mononuclear cells (PBMCs), obtained at new diagnosis, from a patient treated with antithyroid drugs. The CDR3 nucleotides read TGTGCCAGCAGTTTCTCATTACTAAATGAAAAACTGTTTTTT. Translation gives CASSFSLLNEKLFF.